The rows below give T cell receptor beta chains drawn from one sample of a study of T-cell memory formation after mild COVID-19. TCRdb reprocessed the 5' RACE reads via MiXCR and lists one record per CDR3 protein. The table includes fewer than 400,000 distinct CDR3 sequences, approximately 15% detected once. The sequenced sample was PBMCs or a T cell subset sorted from them (not recorded which). The receptor set was obtained from a man younger than 35 who had mild COVID-19 (a few samples of this study predate the infection). Cell type and time point are not known. Both conserved end residues are part of each CDR3. Each record gives: J gene, V gene, clone size, D gene, CDR3 protein, CDR3 DNA. A D gene is named only where the DNA matches it firmly. Size values are once, few and many counts, or a class for expanded clones, and some rows have none.

TRBJ2-3 TRBV4-1 many NA CASSQGQRRTDTQYF TGCGCCAGCAGCCAAGGTCAGCGACGCACAGATACGCAGTATTTT
TRBJ1-5 TRBV28 NA NA CASSLFWGEQHF TGTGCCAGCAGTTTATTTTGGGGGGAACAGCATTTT
TRBJ1-5 TRBV11-3 NA NA CASNPPQGNQPQHF TGTGCCAGCAACCCCCCCCAGGGCAATCAGCCCCAGCATTTT
TRBJ2-7 TRBV20-1 NA NA CSARSRDYEQYF TGCAGTGCTAGATCCAGGGACTACGAGCAGTACTTC
TRBJ2-3 TRBV5-1 once NA CASSFEGTQYF TGCGCCAGCAGCTTTGAGGGGACGCAGTATTTT
TRBJ2-1 TRBV7-9 many TRBD2 CASSPGLAGYLEQFF TGTGCCAGCAGCCCTGGACTAGCGGGCTACCTGGAGCAGTTCTTC
TRBJ1-4 TRBV21-1 NA NA CASSNGSEKLFF TGTGCCAGCAGCAACGGCTCCGAAAAACTGTTTTTT
TRBJ1-2 TRBV5-5 NA NA CASSTPPLANYGYTF TGTGCCAGCAGCACCCCGCCCCTCGCTAACTATGGCTACACCTTC
TRBJ2-3 TRBV5-1 NA NA CASSTGTTDTQYF TGCGCCAGCAGCACCGGCACGACAGATACGCAGTATTTT
TRBJ2-3 TRBV20-1 NA NA CSVLRLGGTQYF TGCAGTGTTCTAAGGCTGGGGGGTACGCAGTATTTT
TRBJ2-3 TRBV28 NA TRBD1 CASSFLGQGPDTQYF TGTGCCAGCAGTTTTTTGGGACAGGGACCAGATACGCAGTATTTT
TRBJ1-2 TRBV11-1 once TRBD1 CASSRQATGNYGYTF TGTGCCAGCAGCCGACAGGCGACAGGGAACTATGGCTACACCTTC
TRBJ2-3 TRBV12-3/TRBV12-4 NA NA CASSLVLAGPTQYF TGTGCCAGCAGTTTAGTCCTAGCAGGACCTACGCAGTATTTT
TRBJ2-1 TRBV5-1 few TRBD2 CASSLSGTSGNEQFF TGCGCCAGCAGCTTGTCCGGGACTAGCGGCAATGAGCAGTTCTTC
TRBJ1-2 TRBV6-5 few TRBD1 CASSYSYTGGANYGYTF TGTGCCAGCAGTTACTCGTATACAGGGGGGGCAAACTATGGCTACACCTTC
TRBJ2-1 TRBV20-1 NA TRBD2 CSARSRGGPSYNEQFF TGCAGTGCTAGATCACGCGGGGGGCCCTCCTACAATGAGCAGTTCTTC
TRBJ2-1 TRBV2 few NA CASSPSTASYNEQFF TGTGCCAGCAGTCCTAGCACCGCATCCTACAATGAGCAGTTCTTC
TRBJ1-3 TRBV4-1 NA NA CASSQGGQFTGNTIYF TGCGCCAGCAGCCAAGGGGGCCAGTTTACTGGAAACACCATATATTTT
TRBJ2-3 TRBV6-4 few NA CASSDQGASTDTQYF TGTGCCAGCAGTGACCAGGGAGCTAGCACAGATACGCAGTATTTT
TRBJ2-1 TRBV27 few NA CASSLGGPASNEQFF TGTGCCAGCAGTTTAGGGGGGCCTGCTAGCAATGAGCAGTTCTTC
TRBJ2-3 TRBV12-3/TRBV12-4 few TRBD2 CASSFEAGGSDTQYF TGTGCCAGCAGTTTTGAGGCGGGGGGGTCAGATACGCAGTATTTT
TRBJ2-7 TRBV7-9 NA NA CASSDSGPYEQYF TGTGCCAGCAGCGACTCGGGACCTTACGAGCAGTACTTC
TRBJ1-5 TRBV12-3/TRBV12-4 NA NA CASSFRAGSNQPQHF TGTGCCAGCAGTTTTCGTGCGGGGAGCAATCAGCCCCAGCATTTT
TRBJ2-7 TRBV7-2 few NA CASSLSGIMAYEQYF TGTGCCAGCAGCTTGAGCGGCATCATGGCTTACGAGCAGTACTTC
TRBJ2-7 TRBV7-2 few NA CASSRPPGLSSYEQYF TGTGCCAGCAGCCGACCCCCGGGGCTAAGCTCCTACGAGCAGTACTTC
TRBJ1-1 TRBV7-9 many TRBD1 CASSLTGGNTEAFF TGTGCCAGCAGTTTAACAGGGGGTAACACTGAAGCTTTCTTT
TRBJ2-3 TRBV7-6 few TRBD2 CASSSGGPGDTQYF TGTGCCAGCAGCTCGGGGGGGCCGGGGGATACGCAGTATTTT
TRBJ1-2 TRBV14 NA NA CASSQDPPYGYTF TGTGCCAGCAGCCAAGATCCACCCTATGGCTACACCTTC
TRBJ2-1 TRBV7-2 few TRBD1 CASSNPRGGRYNEQFF TGTGCCAGCAGCAACCCTAGAGGGGGCCGGTACAATGAGCAGTTCTTC
TRBJ2-2 TRBV19 many NA CASSIAGTTGELFF TGTGCCAGTAGTATAGCGGGGACCACCGGGGAGCTGTTTTTT
TRBJ1-1 TRBV7-9 many NA CASSFGQGYTEAFF TGTGCCAGCAGCTTTGGGCAGGGGTACACTGAAGCTTTCTTT
TRBJ2-3 TRBV5-5 NA NA CASSPADNADTQYF TGTGCCAGCAGCCCGGCGGACAACGCAGATACGCAGTATTTT
TRBJ1-1 TRBV4-1 NA NA CASSQGPSGQAFF TGCGCCAGCAGCCAGGGCCCTTCGGGGCAGGCTTTCTTT
TRBJ2-1 TRBV14 NA TRBD2 CASSQGGWLAGYEQFF TGTGCCAGCAGCCAAGGAGGATGGCTAGCGGGGTATGAGCAGTTCTTC
TRBJ2-5 TRBV6-5 NA TRBD2 CASSYSPSGEFETQYF TGTGCCAGCAGTTACTCGCCTAGCGGGGAGTTTGAGACCCAGTACTTC
TRBJ2-3 TRBV7-3 many NA CASSEGPGSTDTQYF TGTGCCAGCAGCGAAGGTCCGGGATCGACAGATACGCAGTATTTT
TRBJ1-1 TRBV7-9 few NA CASSLGSVNTEAFF TGTGCCAGCAGCTTAGGGTCGGTGAACACTGAAGCTTTCTTT
TRBJ2-1 TRBV7-2 NA NA CASSFSVSVKGGLNEQFF TGTGCCAGCAGCTTTTCGGTTTCCGTAAAGGGGGGCCTAAATGAGCAGTTCTTC
TRBJ2-1 TRBV15 many TRBD1 CATTPGTGTYNEQFF TGTGCCACCACCCCCGGGACAGGGACCTACAATGAGCAGTTCTTC
TRBJ2-3 TRBV4-1 NA TRBD2 CASSQADLAGATDTQYF TGCGCCAGCAGCCAAGCCGATCTAGCGGGGGCCACAGATACGCAGTATTTT
TRBJ1-6 TRBV12-3/TRBV12-4 few TRBD1 CASSLHPTGGSPLHF TGTGCCAGCAGTCTCCACCCGACAGGGGGATCACCCCTCCACTTT
TRBJ1-2 TRBV29-1 few NA CSVDRDAIYYGYTF TGCAGCGTTGATAGGGACGCAATCTACTATGGCTACACCTTC
TRBJ1-5 TRBV5-6 NA NA CASSAAGQPQHF TGTGCCAGCAGCGCGGCCGGCCAGCCCCAGCATTTT
TRBJ2-2 TRBV28 few TRBD2 CASTPGGTANTGELFF TGTGCCAGCACCCCGGGAGGGACGGCCAACACCGGGGAGCTGTTTTTT
TRBJ2-6 TRBV5-6 many NA CASSWGPTGANVLTF TGTGCCAGCAGCTGGGGGCCAACTGGGGCCAACGTCCTGACTTTC
TRBJ2-1 TRBV19 NA TRBD2 CASIRSGGANNEQFF TGTGCCAGTATCCGGAGCGGGGGGGCAAACAATGAGCAGTTCTTC
TRBJ2-3 TRBV18 many TRBD2 CASSPLSGVSDTQYF TGTGCCAGCTCACCCTTGAGCGGGGTGTCAGATACGCAGTATTTT
TRBJ1-5 TRBV20-1 few NA CSARQARGAQHF TGCAGTGCTAGGCAGGCCCGGGGGGCCCAGCATTTT
TRBJ1-6 TRBV6-5 few TRBD1 CASSYSGTGGTPLHF TGTGCCAGCAGTTACTCGGGGACAGGAGGAACGCCCCTCCACTTT
TRBJ1-1 TRBV7-6 once NA CASSLIRFGFRNTEAFF TGTGCCAGCAGCTTAATACGTTTTGGTTTTCGGAACACTGAAGCTTTCTTT
TRBJ2-3 TRBV12-5 few NA CASGLVLGFADTQYF TGTGCTAGTGGTTTGGTACTAGGATTCGCAGATACGCAGTATTTT
TRBJ2-5 TRBV30 NA NA CAWSVMGGLQETQYF TGTGCCTGGAGTGTAATGGGGGGGCTCCAAGAGACCCAGTACTTC
TRBJ2-5 TRBV5-1 NA NA CASSPGDGQETQYF TGCGCCAGCAGCCCGGGGGACGGCCAAGAGACCCAGTACTTC
TRBJ1-6 TRBV27 NA TRBD1 CASRSGTGGSPLHF TGTGCCAGCCGCTCCGGGACAGGGGGTTCACCCCTCCACTTT
TRBJ1-5 TRBV14 few NA CASSRTRAYSNQPQHF TGTGCCAGCAGCCGCACCAGGGCTTATAGCAATCAGCCCCAGCATTTT
TRBJ2-7 TRBV6-2/TRBV6-3 few TRBD2 CASTRLAGGPAYEQYF TGTGCCAGCACCAGACTAGCGGGGGGACCCGCCTACGAGCAGTACTTC
TRBJ2-1 TRBV20-1 few TRBD1 CSASYRQGYNEQFF TGCAGTGCTAGTTACCGACAGGGGTACAATGAGCAGTTCTTC
TRBJ2-3 TRBV11-2 NA TRBD2 CASSLGPSGGTDTQYF TGTGCCAGCAGCTTAGGTCCTAGCGGGGGCACAGATACGCAGTATTTT
TRBJ2-2 TRBV7-7 few NA CASSKTVRGDGELFF TGTGCCAGCAGCAAGACGGTCAGGGGTGACGGGGAGCTGTTTTTT